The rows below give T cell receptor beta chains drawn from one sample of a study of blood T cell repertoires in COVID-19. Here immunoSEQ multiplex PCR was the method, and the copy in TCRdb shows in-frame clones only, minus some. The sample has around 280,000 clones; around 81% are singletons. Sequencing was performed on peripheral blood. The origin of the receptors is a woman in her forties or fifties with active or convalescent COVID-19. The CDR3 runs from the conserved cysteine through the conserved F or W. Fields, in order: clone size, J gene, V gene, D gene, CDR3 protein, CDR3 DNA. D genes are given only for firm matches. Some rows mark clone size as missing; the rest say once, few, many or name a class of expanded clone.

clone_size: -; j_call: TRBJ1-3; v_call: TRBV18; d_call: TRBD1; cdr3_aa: CASSPRDRGTGNTIYF; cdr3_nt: TGTGCCAGCTCACCGAGGGACAGGGGCACTGGAAACACCATATATTTT
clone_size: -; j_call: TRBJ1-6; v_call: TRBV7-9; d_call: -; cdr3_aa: CASSLYVQLGNSPLHF; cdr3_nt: TGTGCCAGCAGCTTATACGTTCAGCTCGGGAATTCACCCCTCCACTTT
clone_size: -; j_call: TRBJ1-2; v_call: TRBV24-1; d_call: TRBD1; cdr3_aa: CATSGTGYDGYTF; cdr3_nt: TGTGCCACATCCGGGACAGGGTATGATGGCTACACCTTC
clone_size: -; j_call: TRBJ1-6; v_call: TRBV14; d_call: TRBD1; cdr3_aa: CASSPDRGNSPLHF; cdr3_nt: TGTGCCAGCAGCCCCGACAGGGGGAATTCACCCCTCCACTTT
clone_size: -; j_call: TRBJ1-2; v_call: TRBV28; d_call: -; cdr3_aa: CASTLKGGLGYTF; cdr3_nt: TGTGCCAGCACTCTCAAGGGGGGGCTTGGCTACACCTTC
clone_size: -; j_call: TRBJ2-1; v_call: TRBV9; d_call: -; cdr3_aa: CASSVVAGEGGEQFF; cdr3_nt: TGTGCCAGCAGCGTAGTGGCAGGGGAGGGGGGTGAGCAGTTCTTC
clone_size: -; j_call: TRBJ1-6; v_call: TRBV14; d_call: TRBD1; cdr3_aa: CASSHRQGAFDSPLHF; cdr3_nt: TGTGCCAGCAGCCATCGACAGGGGGCCTTCGATTCACCCCTCCACTTT
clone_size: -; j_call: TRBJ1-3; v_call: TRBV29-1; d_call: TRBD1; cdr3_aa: CSGETGAGSGNTIYF; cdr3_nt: TGCAGCGGGGAGACAGGGGCCGGCTCTGGAAACACCATATATTTT
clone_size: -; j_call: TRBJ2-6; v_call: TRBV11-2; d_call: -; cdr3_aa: CASSPGVGANVLTF; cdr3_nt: TGTGCCAGCAGCCCAGGGGTAGGGGCCAACGTCCTGACTTTC
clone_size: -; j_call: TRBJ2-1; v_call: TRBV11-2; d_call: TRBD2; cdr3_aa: CASSLGLAGPTYNEQFF; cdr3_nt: TGTGCCAGCAGCTTAGGGCTAGCGGGGCCCACCTACAATGAGCAGTTCTTC
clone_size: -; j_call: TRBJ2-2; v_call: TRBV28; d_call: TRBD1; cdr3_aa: CASSSRDRGFHGELFF; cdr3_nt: TGTGCCAGCAGCTCCCGGGACAGGGGGTTTCACGGGGAGCTGTTTTTT
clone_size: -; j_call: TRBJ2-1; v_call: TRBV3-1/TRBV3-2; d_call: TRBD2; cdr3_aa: CASSQDDRLAGAREQFF; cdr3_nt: TGTGCCAGCAGCCAAGACGACAGACTAGCGGGAGCTAGAGAGCAGTTCTTC
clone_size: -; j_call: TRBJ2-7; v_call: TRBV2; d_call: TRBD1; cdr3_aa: CASRRDRSTYEQYF; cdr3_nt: TGTGCCAGCAGGCGGGACAGGTCAACCTACGAGCAGTACTTC
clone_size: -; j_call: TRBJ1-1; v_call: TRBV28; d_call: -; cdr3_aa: CASSLFFGERTEAFF; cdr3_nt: TGTGCCAGCAGTTTATTTTTTGGGGAGCGGACTGAAGCTTTCTTT
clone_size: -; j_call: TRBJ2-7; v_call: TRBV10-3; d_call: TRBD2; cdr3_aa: CAISDPARGRAYEQYF; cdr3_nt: TGTGCCATCAGTGATCCTGCTCGCGGGAGGGCCTACGAGCAGTACTTC
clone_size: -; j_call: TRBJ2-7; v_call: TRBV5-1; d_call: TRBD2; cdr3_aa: CASSLPWREGRPHEQYF; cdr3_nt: TGCGCCAGCAGCCTCCCCTGGCGGGAGGGCCGCCCCCACGAGCAGTACTTC
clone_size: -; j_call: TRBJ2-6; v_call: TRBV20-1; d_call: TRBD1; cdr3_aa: CSASQGALSGANVLTF; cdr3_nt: TGCAGTGCTAGTCAGGGGGCGCTATCAGGGGCCAACGTCCTGACTTTC
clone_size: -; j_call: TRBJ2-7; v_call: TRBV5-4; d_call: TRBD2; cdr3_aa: CASSLASGRADEQYF; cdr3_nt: TGTGCCAGCAGCTTGGCTAGCGGGAGGGCGGACGAGCAGTACTTC
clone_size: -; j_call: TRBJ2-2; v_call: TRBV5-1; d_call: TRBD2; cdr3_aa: CASSLSGPSNTGELFF; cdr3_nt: TGCGCCAGCAGCCTTAGCGGGCCATCGAACACCGGGGAGCTGTTTTTT
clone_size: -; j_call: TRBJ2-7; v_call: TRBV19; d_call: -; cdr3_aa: CASSPLRGEQYF; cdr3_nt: TGTGCCAGTAGTCCCCTGAGAGGCGAGCAGTACTTC
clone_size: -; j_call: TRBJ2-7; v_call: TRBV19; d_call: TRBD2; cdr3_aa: CASKSPGLAGGPYYF; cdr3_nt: TGTGCCAGTAAGTCGCCCGGACTAGCGGGAGGGCCGTATTACTTC
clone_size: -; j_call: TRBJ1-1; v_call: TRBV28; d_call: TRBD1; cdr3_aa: CASCDEQGAGPEAFF; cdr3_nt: TGTGCCAGCTGCGACGAACAGGGGGCGGGTCCTGAAGCTTTCTTT
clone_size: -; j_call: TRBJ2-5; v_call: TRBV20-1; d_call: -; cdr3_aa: CSGQAQETQYF; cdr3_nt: TGCAGTGGACAGGCACAAGAGACCCAGTACTTC
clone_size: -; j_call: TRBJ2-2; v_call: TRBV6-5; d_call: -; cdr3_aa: CASQGGGTTGELFF; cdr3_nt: TGTGCCAGCCAAGGGGGGGGTACCACCGGGGAGCTGTTTTTT
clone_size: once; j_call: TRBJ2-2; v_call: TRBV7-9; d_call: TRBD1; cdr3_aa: CASSELERGPNTGELFF; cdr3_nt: TGTGCCAGCAGCGAACTTGAAAGGGGGCCGAACACCGGGGAGCTGTTTTTT
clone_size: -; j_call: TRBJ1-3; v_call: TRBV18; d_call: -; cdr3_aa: CASSPVAGVSGNTIYF; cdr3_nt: TGTGCCAGCTCACCTGTGGCAGGGGTATCTGGAAACACCATATATTTT
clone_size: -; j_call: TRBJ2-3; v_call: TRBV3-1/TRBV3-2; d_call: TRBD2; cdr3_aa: CASSWLAVTTDTQYF; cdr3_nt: TGTGCCAGCAGCTGGCTAGCGGTAACCACAGATACGCAGTATTTT
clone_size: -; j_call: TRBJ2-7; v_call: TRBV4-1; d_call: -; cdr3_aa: CASSQDLGEQYF; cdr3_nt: TGCGCCAGCAGCCAAGATCTAGGTGAGCAGTACTTC
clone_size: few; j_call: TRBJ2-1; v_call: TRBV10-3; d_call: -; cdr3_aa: CAISEGVNEQFF; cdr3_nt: TGTGCCATCAGTGAAGGGGTCAATGAGCAGTTCTTC
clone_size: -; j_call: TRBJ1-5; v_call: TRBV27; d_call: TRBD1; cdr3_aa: CASSTLAGGFNQPQHF; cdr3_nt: TGTGCCAGCAGTACTCTCGCAGGGGGTTTCAATCAGCCCCAGCATTTT
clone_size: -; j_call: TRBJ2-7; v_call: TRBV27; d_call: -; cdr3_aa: CASSPHPSRKEQYF; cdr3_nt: TGTGCCAGCAGTCCGCATCCTAGCCGAAAAGAGCAGTACTTC
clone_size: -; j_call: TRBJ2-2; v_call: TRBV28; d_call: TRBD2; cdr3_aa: CASSTSGRARRAGELFF; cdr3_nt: TGTGCCAGCAGTACCAGCGGGAGGGCCCGTCGTGCCGGGGAGCTGTTTTTT
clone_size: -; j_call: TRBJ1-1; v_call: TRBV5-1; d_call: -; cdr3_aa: CASSPETVNTEAFF; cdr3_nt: TGCGCCAGCAGCCCTGAGACAGTGAACACTGAAGCTTTCTTT
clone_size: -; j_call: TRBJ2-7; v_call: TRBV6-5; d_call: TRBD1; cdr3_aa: CASSLQGDREQYF; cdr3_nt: TGTGCCAGCAGCCTACAGGGGGACCGGGAGCAGTACTTC
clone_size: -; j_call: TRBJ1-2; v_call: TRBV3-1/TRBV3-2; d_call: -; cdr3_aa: CASSGLPQGQDGYTF; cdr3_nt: TGTGCCAGCAGCGGTCTCCCTCAGGGGCAAGATGGCTACACCTTC
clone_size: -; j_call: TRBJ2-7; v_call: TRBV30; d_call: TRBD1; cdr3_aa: CAWSPGTGGYEQYF; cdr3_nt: TGTGCCTGGAGTCCCGGGACAGGGGGCTACGAGCAGTACTTC
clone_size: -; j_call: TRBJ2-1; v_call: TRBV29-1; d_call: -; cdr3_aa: CSVGGQAGRQFF; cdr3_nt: TGCAGCGTTGGCGGGCAGGCGGGCCGGCAGTTCTTC
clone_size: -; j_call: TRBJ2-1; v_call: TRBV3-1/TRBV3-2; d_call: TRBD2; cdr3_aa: CASSLRGGSENEQFF; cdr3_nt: TGTGCCAGCAGCCTCCGGGGAGGGTCAGAAAATGAGCAGTTCTTC
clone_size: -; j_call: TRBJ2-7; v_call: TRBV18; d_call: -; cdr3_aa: CASSPRQGEDYEQYF; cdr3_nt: TGTGCCAGCTCACCCCGGCAGGGTGAGGATTACGAGCAGTACTTC
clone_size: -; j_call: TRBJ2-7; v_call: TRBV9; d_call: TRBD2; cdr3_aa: CASSVAGGNYEQYF; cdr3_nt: TGTGCCAGCAGCGTAGCGGGAGGAAACTACGAGCAGTACTTC
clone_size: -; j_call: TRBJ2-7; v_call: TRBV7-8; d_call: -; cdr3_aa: CASSFLGSSYEQYF; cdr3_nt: TGTGCCAGCAGCTTCCTGGGGAGCTCCTACGAGCAGTACTTC
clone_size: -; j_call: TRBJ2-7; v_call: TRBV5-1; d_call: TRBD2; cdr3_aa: CASTDLRTSPHEQYF; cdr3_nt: TGCGCCAGCACCGATCTTCGGACTAGCCCTCACGAGCAGTACTTC
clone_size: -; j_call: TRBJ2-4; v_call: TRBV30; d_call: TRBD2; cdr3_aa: CAWREWGGAKNIQYF; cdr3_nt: TGTGCCTGGAGGGAGTGGGGGGGAGCCAAAAACATTCAGTACTTC
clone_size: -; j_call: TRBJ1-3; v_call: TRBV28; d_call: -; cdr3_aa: CASSPGGWGNTIYF; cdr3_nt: TGTGCCAGCAGCCCGGGGGGGTGGGGAAACACCATATATTTT
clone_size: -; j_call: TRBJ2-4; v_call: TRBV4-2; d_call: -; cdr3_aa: CASSQEETIAKNIQYF; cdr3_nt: TGTGCCAGCAGCCAAGAGGAGACTATAGCCAAAAACATTCAGTACTTC
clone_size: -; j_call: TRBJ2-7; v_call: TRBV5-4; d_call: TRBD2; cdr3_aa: CASSLVSSGNEQYF; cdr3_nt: TGTGCCAGCAGCTTGGTTTCTAGCGGAAACGAGCAGTACTTC
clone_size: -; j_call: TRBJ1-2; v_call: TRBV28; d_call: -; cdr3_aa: CASFAGASYGYTF; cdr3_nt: TGTGCCAGCTTCGCGGGGGCAAGCTATGGCTACACCTTC
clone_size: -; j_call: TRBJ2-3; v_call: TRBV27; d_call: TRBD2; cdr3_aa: CASSFGGRGEDTQYF; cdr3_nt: TGTGCCAGCAGTTTTGGCGGGAGGGGCGAAGATACGCAGTATTTT
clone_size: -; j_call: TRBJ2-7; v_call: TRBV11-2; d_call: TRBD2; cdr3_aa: CASSPTPWGGQYF; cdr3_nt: TGTGCCAGCAGCCCCACACCCTGGGGGGGGCAGTACTTC
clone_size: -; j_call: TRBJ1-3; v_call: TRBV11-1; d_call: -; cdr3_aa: CASSFRQASGNTIYF; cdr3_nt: TGTGCCAGCAGCTTTCGACAGGCCTCTGGAAACACCATATATTTT
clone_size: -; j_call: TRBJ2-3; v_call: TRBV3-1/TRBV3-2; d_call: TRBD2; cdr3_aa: CASSLAGTDTQYF; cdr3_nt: TGTGCCAGCTCACTAGCGGGAACAGATACGCAGTATTTT
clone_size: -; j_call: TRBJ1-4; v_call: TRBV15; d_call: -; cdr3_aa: CATSRELAGSNEKLFF; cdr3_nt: TGTGCCACCAGCAGAGAGTTGGCCGGGTCTAATGAAAAACTGTTTTTT
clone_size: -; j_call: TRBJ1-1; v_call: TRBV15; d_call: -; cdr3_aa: CATSRDPGQNTEAFF; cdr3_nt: TGTGCCACCAGCAGAGATCCCGGACAGAACACTGAAGCTTTCTTT
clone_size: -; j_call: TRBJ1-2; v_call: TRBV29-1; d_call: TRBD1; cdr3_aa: CSGGQGGYGYTF; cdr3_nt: TGCAGCGGCGGACAGGGAGGCTATGGCTACACCTTC
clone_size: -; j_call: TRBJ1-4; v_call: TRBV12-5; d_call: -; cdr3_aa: CASAPPTAEGNEKLFF; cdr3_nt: TGTGCTAGTGCTCCCCCTACGGCGGAAGGTAATGAAAAACTGTTTTTT
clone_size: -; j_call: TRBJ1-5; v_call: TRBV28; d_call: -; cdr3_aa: CASSKFSVGNQPQHF; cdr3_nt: TGTGCCAGCAGCAAATTCTCGGTGGGCAATCAGCCCCAGCATTTT
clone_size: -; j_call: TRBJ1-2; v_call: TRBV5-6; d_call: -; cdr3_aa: CASSSRTRYGYTF; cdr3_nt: TGTGCCAGCAGCTCCCGTACCAGATATGGCTACACCTTC
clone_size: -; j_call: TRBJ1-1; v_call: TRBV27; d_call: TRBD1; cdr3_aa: CASSPTYRGRNTEAFF; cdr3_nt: TGTGCCAGCAGTCCAACCTACAGGGGGAGGAACACTGAAGCTTTCTTT